A selection of T cell receptor beta chains follows, all from one sample in a study of cytomegalovirus exposure and HLA in healthy donors. Profiled with immunoSEQ multiplex PCR; TCRdb holds only in-frame clones, not every one. The sample lists around 140,000 clones; 76% were seen once. The sample taken for sequencing was PBMCs. Receptors originate from a female donor in good health and CMV-seropositive. The conserved cysteine and the conserved F or W are not part of the CDR3 here. Each record gives: V gene, J gene, clone size, CDR3 protein. Clone size is given for some rows only: seen once, a few or many times, or a class if the clone is expanded.

>TRBV5-8|TRBJ2-5|NA
ASSFWAAGEFQETQY
>TRBV5-4|TRBJ2-1|NA
ASSLDLAGHEQF
>TRBV6-5|TRBJ1-1|NA
ASTSPKDTEAF
>TRBV28|TRBJ2-2|NA
ASSVQGAVGELF
>TRBV5-1|TRBJ1-1|few
ASRSFWEGTEAF
>TRBV6-1|TRBJ1-2|NA
ASSEAVYGYT
>TRBV18|TRBJ2-3|NA
ASSPGLASDTQY
>TRBV28|TRBJ2-2|NA
ASSLPGLANTGELF
>TRBV6-5|TRBJ2-7|NA
ASRGTGGQGKQY
>TRBV4-2|TRBJ2-3|NA
ASSQRGRRTDTQY
>TRBV6-5|TRBJ2-7|NA
ASSLRDYGKQY
>TRBV19|TRBJ1-1|NA
ASSITGLTEAF
>TRBV2|TRBJ2-1|NA
ASTGYEQF